This T cell receptor beta chain was sequenced during a study of blood T cells in healthy people across ages. Using a J-beta primer mix together with a sample-barcoded 5' primer, a second PCR was run for roughly 7 to 12 cycles. TCRdb called the 5' RACE reads again in MiXCR, with one record for every CDR3 protein. The top ten hold around 2.1% of the sample, which has 1.5 million to 2 million distinct CDR3 sequences, just under 50% seen once. The CDR3 extends over 15 amino acids. V lost 5 bases, J lost 8 bases, and 9 bases stayed unmatched. With each sample, at least 6 micrograms of total RNA were extracted.

Source material: blood. This TCR was sampled from a woman aged 35 to 49 in good health. The rearrangement uses TRBV12-3 or TRBV12-4 and TRBJ2-1; 10 bases line up with TRBD1. The CDR3 region is CASSPGQGPGDEQFF. The CDR3 DNA follows: TGTGCCAGCAGTCCGGGACAGGGGCCCGGGGATGAGCAGTTCTTC.